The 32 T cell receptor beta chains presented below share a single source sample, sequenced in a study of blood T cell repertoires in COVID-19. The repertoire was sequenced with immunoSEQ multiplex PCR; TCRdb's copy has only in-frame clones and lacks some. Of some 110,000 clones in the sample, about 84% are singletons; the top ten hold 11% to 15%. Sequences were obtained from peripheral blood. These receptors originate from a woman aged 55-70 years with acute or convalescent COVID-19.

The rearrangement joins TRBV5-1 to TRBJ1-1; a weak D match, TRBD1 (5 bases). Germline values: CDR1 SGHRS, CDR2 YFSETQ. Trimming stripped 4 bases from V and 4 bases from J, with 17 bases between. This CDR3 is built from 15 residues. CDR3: CASSPQGLDGTEAFF. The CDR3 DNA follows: TGCGCCAGCAGCCCCCAGGGCTTGGACGGCACTGAAGCTTTCTTT.

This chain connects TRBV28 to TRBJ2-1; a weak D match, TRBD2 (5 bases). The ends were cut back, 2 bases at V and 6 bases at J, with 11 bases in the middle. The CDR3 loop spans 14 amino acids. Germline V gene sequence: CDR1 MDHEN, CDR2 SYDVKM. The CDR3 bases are TGTGCCAGCAGTTTACCGTATGGAGGCAATGAGCAGTTCTTC. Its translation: CASSLPYGGNEQFF.

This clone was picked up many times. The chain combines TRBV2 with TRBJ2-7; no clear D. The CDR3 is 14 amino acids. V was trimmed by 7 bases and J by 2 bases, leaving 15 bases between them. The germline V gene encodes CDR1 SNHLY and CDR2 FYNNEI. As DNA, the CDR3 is TGTGCCAGCAATCCGCGGCTGTCCGCCTACGAGCAGTACTTC. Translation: CASNPRLSAYEQYF.

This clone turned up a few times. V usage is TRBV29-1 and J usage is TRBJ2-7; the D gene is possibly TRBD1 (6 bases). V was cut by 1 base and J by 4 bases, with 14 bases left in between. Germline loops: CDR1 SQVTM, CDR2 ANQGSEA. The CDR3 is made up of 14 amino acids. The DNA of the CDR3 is TGCAGCGTTGAAGTAGGGGCAGGGGCGTACGAGCAGTACTTC. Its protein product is CSVEVGAGAYEQYF.

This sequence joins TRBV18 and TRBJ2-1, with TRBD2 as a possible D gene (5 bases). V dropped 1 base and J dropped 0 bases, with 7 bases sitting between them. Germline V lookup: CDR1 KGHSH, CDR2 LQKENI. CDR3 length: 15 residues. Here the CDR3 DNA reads TGTGCCAGCTCACCACTAGGGAGCTCCTACAATGAGCAGTTCTTC. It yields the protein CASSPLGSSYNEQFF.

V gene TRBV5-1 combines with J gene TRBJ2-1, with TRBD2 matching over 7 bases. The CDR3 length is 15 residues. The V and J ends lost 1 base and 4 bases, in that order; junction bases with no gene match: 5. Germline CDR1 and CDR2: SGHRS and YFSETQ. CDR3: CASSLFAGEYNEQFF. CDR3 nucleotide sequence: TGCGCCAGCAGCTTGTTTGCGGGGGAATACAATGAGCAGTTCTTC.

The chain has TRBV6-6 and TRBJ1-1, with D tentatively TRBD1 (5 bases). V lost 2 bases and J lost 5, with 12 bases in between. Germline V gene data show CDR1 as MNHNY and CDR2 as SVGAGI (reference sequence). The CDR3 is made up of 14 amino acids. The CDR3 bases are TGTGCCAGCAGTTACACACAGGAAGGAACTGAAGCTTTCTTT. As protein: CASSYTQEGTEAFF.

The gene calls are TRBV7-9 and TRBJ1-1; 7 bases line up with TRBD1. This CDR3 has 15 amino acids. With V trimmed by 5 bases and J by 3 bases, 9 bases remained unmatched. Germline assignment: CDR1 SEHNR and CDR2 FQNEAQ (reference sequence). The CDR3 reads CASSQRGTAYTEAFF. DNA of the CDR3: TGTGCCAGCAGCCAGAGGGGGACAGCTTACACTGAAGCTTTCTTT.

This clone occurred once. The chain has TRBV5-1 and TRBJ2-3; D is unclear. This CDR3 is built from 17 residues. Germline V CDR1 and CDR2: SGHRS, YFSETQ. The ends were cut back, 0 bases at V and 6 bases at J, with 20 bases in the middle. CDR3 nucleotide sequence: TGCGCCAGCAGCTTGGATCCCGACCGTGGTCGGGTCGATACGCAGTATTTT. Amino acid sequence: CASSLDPDRGRVDTQYF.

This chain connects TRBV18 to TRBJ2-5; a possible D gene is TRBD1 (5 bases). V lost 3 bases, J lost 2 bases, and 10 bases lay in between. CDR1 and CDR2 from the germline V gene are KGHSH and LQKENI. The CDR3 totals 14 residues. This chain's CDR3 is CASSPPQGQETQYF. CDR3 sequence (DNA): TGTGCCAGCTCACCGCCCCAGGGACAAGAGACCCAGTACTTC.

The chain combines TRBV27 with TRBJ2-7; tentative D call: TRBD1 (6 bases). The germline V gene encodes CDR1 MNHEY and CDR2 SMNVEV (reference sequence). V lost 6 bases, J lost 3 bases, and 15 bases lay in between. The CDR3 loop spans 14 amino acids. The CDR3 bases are TGTGCCAGCAGAGCAGGGACAAGGGTCTACGAGCAGTACTTC. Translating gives CASRAGTRVYEQYF.

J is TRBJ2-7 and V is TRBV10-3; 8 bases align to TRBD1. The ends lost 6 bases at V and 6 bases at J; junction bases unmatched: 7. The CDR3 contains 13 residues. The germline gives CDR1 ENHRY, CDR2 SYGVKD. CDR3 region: CAIRFGQGGEQYF. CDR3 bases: TGTGCCATCAGGTTCGGACAGGGCGGCGAGCAGTACTTC.

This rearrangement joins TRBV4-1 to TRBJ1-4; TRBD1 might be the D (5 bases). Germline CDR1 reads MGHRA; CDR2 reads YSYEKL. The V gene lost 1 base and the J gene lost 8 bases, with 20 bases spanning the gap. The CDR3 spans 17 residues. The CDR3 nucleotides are TGCGCCAGCAGCCAAGGGCGATTAGCGGGGGGTCGGGAAAAACTGTTTTTT. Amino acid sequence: CASSQGRLAGGREKLFF.

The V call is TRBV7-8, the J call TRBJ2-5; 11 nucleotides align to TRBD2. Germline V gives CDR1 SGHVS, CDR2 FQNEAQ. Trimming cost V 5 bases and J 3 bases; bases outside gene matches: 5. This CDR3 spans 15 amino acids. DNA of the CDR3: TGTGCCAGCAGCCTAACTAGCGGGAGAGAAGAGACCCAGTACTTC. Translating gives CASSLTSGREETQYF.

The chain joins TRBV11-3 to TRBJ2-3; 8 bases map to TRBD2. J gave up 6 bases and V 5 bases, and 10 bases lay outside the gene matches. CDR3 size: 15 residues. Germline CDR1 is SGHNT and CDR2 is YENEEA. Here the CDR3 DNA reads TGTGCCAGCAGCCCCGGTGGAAGCGGGGGCGATACGCAGTATTTT. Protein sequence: CASSPGGSGGDTQYF.

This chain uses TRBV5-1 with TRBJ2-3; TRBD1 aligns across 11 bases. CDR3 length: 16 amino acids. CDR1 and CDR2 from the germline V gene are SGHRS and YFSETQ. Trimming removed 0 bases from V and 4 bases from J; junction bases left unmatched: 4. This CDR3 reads CASSLVGQGAPDTQYF. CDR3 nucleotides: TGCGCCAGCAGCTTGGTCGGACAGGGGGCCCCAGATACGCAGTATTTT.

This CDR3 is CASSLNRGANTGELFF. For the CDR3, the DNA is TGTGCCAGCAGCTTGAATCGGGGGGCGAACACCGGGGAGCTGTTTTTT. This sequence joins TRBV5-4 and TRBJ2-2, with 7 bases that match TRBD2. V shed 1 base and J 0 bases; nucleotides not matched to a gene: 3. The CDR3 has 16 residues. CDR1 and CDR2 (germline): SGHNT, YYREEE (reference sequence). The variable domain in full, with the rest retrieved from reference TRBV5-4 and TRBJ2-2, is ETGVTQSPTHLIKTRGQQVTLRCSSQSGHNTVSWYQQALGQGPQFIFQYYREEENGRGNFPPRFSGLQFPNYSSELNVNALELDDSALYLCASSLNRGANTGELFFGEGSRLTVL.

The DNA of the CDR3 is TGTGCCACCGGGACTCTGAACACTGAAGCTTTCTTT. It is translated as CATGTLNTEAFF. The chain carries TRBV6-6 and TRBJ1-1, with a possible D match to TRBD1 (5 bases). The germline V gene encodes CDR1 MNHNY and CDR2 SVGAGI (reference sequence). V dropped 10 bases and J dropped 0 bases, with 9 bases sitting between them. The CDR3 is made up of 12 amino acids.

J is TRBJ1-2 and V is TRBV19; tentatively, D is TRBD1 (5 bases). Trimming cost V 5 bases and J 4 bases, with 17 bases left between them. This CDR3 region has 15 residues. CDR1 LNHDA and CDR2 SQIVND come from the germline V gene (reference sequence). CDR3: CASSSTAGVSYGYTF. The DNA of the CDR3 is TGTGCCAGTAGTTCAACCGCGGGGGTTAGCTATGGCTACACCTTC.

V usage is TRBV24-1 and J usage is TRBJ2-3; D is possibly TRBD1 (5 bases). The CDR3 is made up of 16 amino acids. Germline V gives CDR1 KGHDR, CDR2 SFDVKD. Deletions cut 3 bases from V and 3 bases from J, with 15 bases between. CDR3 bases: TGTGCCACCAGTGATAAAGGGGCTGGTAGGACAGATACGCAGTATTTT. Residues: CATSDKGAGRTDTQYF.

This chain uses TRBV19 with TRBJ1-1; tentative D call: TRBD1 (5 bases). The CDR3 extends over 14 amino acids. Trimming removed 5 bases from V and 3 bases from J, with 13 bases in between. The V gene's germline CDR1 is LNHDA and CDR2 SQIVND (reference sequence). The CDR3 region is CASSFSQEYTEAFF. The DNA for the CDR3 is TGTGCCAGTAGTTTCTCACAGGAGTACACTGAAGCTTTCTTT.

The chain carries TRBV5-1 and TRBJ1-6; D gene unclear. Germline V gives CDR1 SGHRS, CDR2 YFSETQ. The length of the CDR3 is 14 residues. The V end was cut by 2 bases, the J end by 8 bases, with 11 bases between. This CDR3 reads CASSLGGLDSPLHF. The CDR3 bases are TGCGCCAGCAGCTTAGGAGGGTTGGATTCACCCCTCCACTTT.

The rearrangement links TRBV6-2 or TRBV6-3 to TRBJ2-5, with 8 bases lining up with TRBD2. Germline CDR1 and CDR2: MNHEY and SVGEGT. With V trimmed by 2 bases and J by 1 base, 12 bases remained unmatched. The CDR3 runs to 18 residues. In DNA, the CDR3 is TGTGCCAGCAGTTACGTGGGGGTAGGTAGCGGGGTCCAAGAGACCCAGTACTTC. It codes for CASSYVGVGSGVQETQYF.

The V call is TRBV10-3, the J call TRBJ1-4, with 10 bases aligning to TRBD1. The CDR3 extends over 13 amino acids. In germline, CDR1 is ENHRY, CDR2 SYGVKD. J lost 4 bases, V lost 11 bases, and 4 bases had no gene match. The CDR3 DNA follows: TGTGCCTCCGGGACAGGGGATAATGAAAAACTGTTTTTT. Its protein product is CASGTGDNEKLFF.

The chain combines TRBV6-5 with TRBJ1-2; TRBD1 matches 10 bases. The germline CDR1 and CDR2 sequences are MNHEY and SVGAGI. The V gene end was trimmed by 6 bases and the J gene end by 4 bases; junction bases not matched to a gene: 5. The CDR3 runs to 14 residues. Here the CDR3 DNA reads TGTGCCAGCAGGGGGACAGGGGCCTTCTATGGCTACACCTTC. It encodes CASRGTGAFYGYTF.

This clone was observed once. CDR3 loop: CASRDRQEGEKLFF. CDR3 DNA: TGTGCCAGCAGGGACAGACAGGAAGGAGAAAAACTGTTTTTT. This chain joins TRBV6-5 and TRBJ1-4; tentative D call: TRBD1 (6 bases). The CDR3 contains 14 residues. V lost 6 bases and J lost 8, with 16 bases in between. The germline V gene has CDR1 MNHEY and CDR2 SVGAGI.

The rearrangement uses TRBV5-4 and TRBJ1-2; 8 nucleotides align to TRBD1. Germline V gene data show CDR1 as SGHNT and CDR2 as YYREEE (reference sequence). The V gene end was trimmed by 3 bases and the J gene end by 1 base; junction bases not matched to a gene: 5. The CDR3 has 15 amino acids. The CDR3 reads CASSSPQGDNYGYTF. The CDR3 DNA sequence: TGTGCCAGCAGCTCGCCACAGGGGGATAACTATGGCTACACCTTC. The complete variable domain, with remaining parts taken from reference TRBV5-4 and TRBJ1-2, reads ETGVTQSPTHLIKTRGQQVTLRCSSQSGHNTVSWYQQALGQGPQFIFQYYREEENGRGNFPPRFSGLQFPNYSSELNVNALELDDSALYLCASSSPQGDNYGYTFGSGTRLTVV.

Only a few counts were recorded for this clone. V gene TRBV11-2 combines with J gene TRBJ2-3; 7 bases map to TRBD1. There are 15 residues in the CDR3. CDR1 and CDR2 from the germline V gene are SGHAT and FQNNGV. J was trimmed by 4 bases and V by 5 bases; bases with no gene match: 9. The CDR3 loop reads CASSLLRGGADTQYF. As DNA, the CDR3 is TGTGCCAGCAGCCTTCTTAGAGGGGGCGCAGATACGCAGTATTTT.

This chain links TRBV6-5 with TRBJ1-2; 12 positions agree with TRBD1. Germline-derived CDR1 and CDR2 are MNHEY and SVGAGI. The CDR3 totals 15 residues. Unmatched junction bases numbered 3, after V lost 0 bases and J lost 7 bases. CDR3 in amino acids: CASSYSGDRGPGYTF. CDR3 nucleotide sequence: TGTGCCAGCAGTTACTCAGGGGACAGGGGGCCTGGCTACACCTTC.

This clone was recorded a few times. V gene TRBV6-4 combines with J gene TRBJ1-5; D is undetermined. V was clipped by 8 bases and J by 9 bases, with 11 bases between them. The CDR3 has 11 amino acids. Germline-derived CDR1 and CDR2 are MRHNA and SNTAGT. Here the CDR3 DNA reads TGTGCCAGCTCAGAATGGTCGCCCCAGCATTTT. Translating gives CASSEWSPQHF.

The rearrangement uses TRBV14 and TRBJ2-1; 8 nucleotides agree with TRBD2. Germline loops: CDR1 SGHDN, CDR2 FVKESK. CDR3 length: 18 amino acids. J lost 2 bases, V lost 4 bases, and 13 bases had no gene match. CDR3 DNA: TGTGCCAGCAGCCCATGGGGGACGGCGGGAGGAACCTACAATGAGCAGTTCTTC. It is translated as CASSPWGTAGGTYNEQFF.

The CDR3, as DNA: TGCGCCAGCAGCTTGGGCCTAGCGGGATCCTCCGGGGAGCTGTTTTTT. As protein: CASSLGLAGSSGELFF. The chain employs TRBV5-1 and TRBJ2-2; 9 nucleotides line up with TRBD2. This CDR3 region has 16 residues. Germline CDR1 SGHRS, CDR2 YFSETQ. Trimming at V came to 0 bases and at J to 6 bases, leaving 6 bases not matched to a gene.